These 9 T cell receptor beta chains share one sample of origin, sequenced in a study of T cell changes during pregnancy in multiple sclerosis (dated by TCRdb to about 2019). The library was obtained by the immunoSEQ multiplex PCR assay. TCRdb mirrors the immuneACCESS table, restricted to in-frame sequences. Some clones are absent from its copies; in checked studies, under half trace to an unresolved V gene, and the reason for the others is unknown. The sample contains 42,000 or so clones, 90% of them found a single time. More than 8.5% of the sample belongs to the ten largest clones. The specimen comprised CD8+ T cells from peripheral blood mononuclear cells, sampled in the first trimester of pregnancy. These receptors originate from a female donor with multiple sclerosis, enrolled in a pregnancy study.

The chain carries TRBV19 and TRBJ1-1; D is possibly TRBD1 (5 bases). The CDR3 is made up of 14 amino acids. The germline V gene encodes CDR1 LNHDA and CDR2 SQIVND (reference sequence). V lost 1 base to trimming and J lost 3 bases, with 9 bases between them. In DNA form, the CDR3 reads TGTGCCAGTAGTATAGGGGCAGGGTACACTGAAGCTTTCTTT. It yields the protein CASSIGAGYTEAFF. The full variable domain, in which reference TRBV19 and TRBJ1-1 provide the parts outside the CDR3, is DGGITQSPKYLFRKEGQNVTLSCEQNLNHDAMYWYRQDPGQGLRLIYYSQIVNDFQKGDIAEGYSVSREKKESFPLTVTSAQKNPTAFYLCASSIGAGYTEAFFGQGTRLTVV.

This clone has only one observation. The rearrangement joins TRBV27 to TRBJ2-7; D not certain. The V and J ends lost 4 bases and 1 base respectively, with 8 bases between them. The CDR3 has 13 residues. Germline assignment: CDR1 MNHEY and CDR2 SMNVEV (reference sequence). CDR3 DNA sequence: TGTGCCAGCAGTTACGCTACGTCCTACGAGCAGTACTTC. As protein: CASSYATSYEQYF.

The rearrangement joins TRBV5-1 to TRBJ2-1, with D maybe TRBD1 (5 bases). V was clipped by 5 bases and J by 0 bases, with 15 bases between them. CDR1 and CDR2 (germline): SGHRS, YFSETQ. This CDR3 region has 16 residues. As DNA, the CDR3 is TGCGCCAGCAGAACTTTTGACAGTATCTCCTACAATGAGCAGTTCTTC. Its protein is CASRTFDSISYNEQFF.

CDR3 in DNA: TGCGCCAGCAGCTTCTCCCTCCCTCCATTCAGCTCTGGAAACACCATATATTTT. It codes for CASSFSLPPFSSGNTIYF. V usage is TRBV5-1 and J usage is TRBJ1-3; D is ambiguous. Per the germline V gene, CDR1 is SGHRS and CDR2 is YFSETQ. V was cut by 2 bases and J by 0 bases, with 18 bases left in between. This CDR3 has 18 amino acids.

V and J are TRBV27 and TRBJ1-1, with 7 bases matching TRBD1. The ends lost 5 bases at V and 0 bases at J; junction bases unmatched: 3. CDR1 is MNHEY, CDR2 SMNVEV, per germline (reference sequence). The CDR3 totals 14 residues. The chain's CDR3 is CASSPGTVNTEAFF. For the CDR3, the DNA is TGTGCCAGCAGTCCCGGGACAGTGAACACTGAAGCTTTCTTT.

V is TRBV7-6 and J is TRBJ1-1; D is perhaps TRBD1 (6 bases). Trimming took off 3 bases at V and 0 bases at J, with 11 bases between the two ends. Germline values: CDR1 SGHVS, CDR2 FNYEAQ. This CDR3 has 15 amino acids. CDR3 in amino acids: CASSLAGDMNTEAFF. The CDR3 DNA sequence: TGTGCCAGCAGCTTGGCAGGGGACATGAACACTGAAGCTTTCTTT.

This chain uses TRBV4-3 with TRBJ1-2; D remains ambiguous. With 0 bases removed from V and 6 bases from J, the gap between germline ends came to 11 bases. Germline V CDR1 and CDR2: LGHNA, YSLEER. The CDR3 is made up of 14 amino acids. DNA for the CDR3: TGCGCCAGCAGCCAAGATCTAGGGAGGAATGGCTACACCTTC. Translating gives CASSQDLGRNGYTF.

CDR3 amino acids: CASSLGRETYEQYF. For the CDR3, the DNA is TGCGCCAGCAGCTTGGGGAGGGAAACCTACGAGCAGTACTTC. The rearrangement joins TRBV5-1 to TRBJ2-7, with D perhaps TRBD2 (6 bases). V dropped 0 bases and J dropped 2 bases, with 9 bases sitting between them. Per the germline V gene, CDR1 is SGHRS and CDR2 is YFSETQ. This CDR3 region has 14 residues.

V gene TRBV6-5 combines with J gene TRBJ1-6; D may be TRBD1 (6 bases). Germline loops: CDR1 MNHEY, CDR2 SVGAGI. V lost 2 bases and J lost 8, with 13 bases in between. The CDR3 runs 15 residues. Here the CDR3 reads CASSYEGHSYSPLHF. Here the CDR3 DNA reads TGTGCCAGCAGTTACGAGGGACATTCTTATTCACCCCTCCACTTT.